This entry lists 2 T cell receptor beta chains sequenced from one sample in a study of human T cells and chemical hapten exposure. As to time point: patch test 3, about 24 weeks after DPC sensitization. Treatment in this sample: therapeutic diphenylcyclopropenone sensitization with weekly scalp DPC. TCRdb re-called the RACE reads with MiXCR, one entry per CDR3 protein. The profile shows roughly 90,000 distinct CDR3 sequences, approximately 11% of them singletons. The specimen was whole blood, collected in connection with sensitization to the hapten diphenylcyclopropenone (DPC). These receptors were collected from a woman between 25 and 40 years old with alopecia areata. Some clones in this sample may be carry-over from other donors' samples.

This clonotype was recorded many times. The rearrangement links TRBV10-3 to TRBJ1-4; weak D call: TRBD1 (6 bases). Trimming took off 0 bases at V and 0 bases at J, with 8 bases between the two ends. Germline values: CDR1 ENHRY, CDR2 SYGVKD. The CDR3 extends over 16 amino acids. This chain's CDR3 is CAISESRGATNEKLFF. DNA for the CDR3: TGTGCCATCAGTGAGTCCAGGGGTGCAACTAATGAAAAACTGTTTTTT.

This clonotype was seen repeatedly, ten times or more. The chain combines TRBV5-1 with TRBJ1-1; 11 nucleotides agree with TRBD1. CDR1 is SGHRS and CDR2 is YFSETQ in the germline V gene. After removal of 0 bases from V and 3 bases from J, the junction contained 1 base not matched to a gene. The CDR3 has 15 amino acids. The CDR3 spells CASSLGTGGYTEAFF. DNA for the CDR3: TGCGCCAGCAGCTTGGGGACAGGGGGCTACACTGAAGCTTTCTTT.